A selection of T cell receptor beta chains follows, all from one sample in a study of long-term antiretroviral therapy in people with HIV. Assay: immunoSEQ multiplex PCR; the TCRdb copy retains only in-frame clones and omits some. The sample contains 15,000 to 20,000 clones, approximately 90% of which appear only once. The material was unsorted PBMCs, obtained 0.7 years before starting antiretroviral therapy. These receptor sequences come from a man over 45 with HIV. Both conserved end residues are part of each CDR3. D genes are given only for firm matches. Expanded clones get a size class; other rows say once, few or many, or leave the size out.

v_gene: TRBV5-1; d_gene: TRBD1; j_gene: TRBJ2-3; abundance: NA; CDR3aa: CASSLGTGTSVDTQYF; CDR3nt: TGCGCCAGCAGCTTGGGGACAGGGACTTCCGTAGATACGCAGTATTTT
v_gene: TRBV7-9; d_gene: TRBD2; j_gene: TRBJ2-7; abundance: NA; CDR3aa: CASSTHYLAGNLYEQYF; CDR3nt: TGTGCCAGCAGCACCCATTATTTAGCGGGCAACCTCTACGAGCAGTACTTC
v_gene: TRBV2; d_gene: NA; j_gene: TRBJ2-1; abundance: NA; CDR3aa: CASRDSEYNEQFF; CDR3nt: TGTGCCAGCAGGGACAGCGAATACAATGAGCAGTTCTTC
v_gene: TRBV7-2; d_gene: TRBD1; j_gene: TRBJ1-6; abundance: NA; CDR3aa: CASSLAPGQVGSPLHF; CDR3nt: TGTGCCAGCAGCTTAGCGCCGGGACAGGTTGGTTCACCCCTCCACTTT
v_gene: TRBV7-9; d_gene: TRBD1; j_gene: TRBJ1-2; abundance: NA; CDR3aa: CASSLETGAFYGYTF; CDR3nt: TGTGCCAGCAGCTTAGAGACAGGGGCCTTCTATGGCTACACCTTC
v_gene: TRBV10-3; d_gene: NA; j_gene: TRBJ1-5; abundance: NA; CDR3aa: CAISDGARGQPQHF; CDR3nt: TGTGCCATCAGTGATGGGGCGAGGGGTCAGCCCCAGCATTTT
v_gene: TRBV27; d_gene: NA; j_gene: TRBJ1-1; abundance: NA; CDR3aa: CASSLARSYTEAFF; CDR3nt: TGTGCCAGCAGTTTAGCCCGGAGTTACACTGAAGCTTTCTTT
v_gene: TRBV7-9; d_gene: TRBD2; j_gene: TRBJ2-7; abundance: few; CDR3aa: CASSLPLLEAGAPYEQYF; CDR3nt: TGTGCCAGCAGCCTTCCCCTTCTTGAAGCGGGAGCCCCCTACGAGCAGTACTTC
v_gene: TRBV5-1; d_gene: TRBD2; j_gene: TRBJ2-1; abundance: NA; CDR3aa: CASSLRGTSGRGSYNEQFF; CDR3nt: TGCGCCAGCAGCTTGAGGGGGACTAGCGGGAGGGGATCCTACAATGAGCAGTTCTTC
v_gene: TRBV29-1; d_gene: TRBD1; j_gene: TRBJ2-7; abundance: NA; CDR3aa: CSVEDSGTAVGEQYF; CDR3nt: TGCAGCGTTGAAGATTCCGGGACAGCGGTCGGCGAGCAGTACTTC
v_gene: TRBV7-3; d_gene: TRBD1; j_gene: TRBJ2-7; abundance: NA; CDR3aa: CASSLMGQGAGEQYF; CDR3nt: TGTGCCAGCAGCTTAATGGGACAGGGGGCCGGAGAGCAGTACTTC
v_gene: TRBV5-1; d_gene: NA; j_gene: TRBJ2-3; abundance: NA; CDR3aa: CASSPTGQSSTDTQYF; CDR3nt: TGCGCCAGCAGCCCAACCGGACAGTCTAGCACAGATACGCAGTATTTT
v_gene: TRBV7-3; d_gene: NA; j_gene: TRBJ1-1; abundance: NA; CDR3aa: CASSLQGGIAEAFF; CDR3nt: TGTGCCAGCAGCTTGCAGGGTGGGATCGCTGAAGCTTTCTTT
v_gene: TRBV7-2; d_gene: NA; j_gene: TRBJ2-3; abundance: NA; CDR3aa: CASSLGGSKITQYF; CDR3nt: TGTGCCAGCAGCTTAGGAGGTTCGAAGATTACGCAGTATTTT
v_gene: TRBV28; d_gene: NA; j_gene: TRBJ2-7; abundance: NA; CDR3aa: CASSLFFREQYF; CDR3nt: TGTGCCAGCAGTTTATTTTTTCGCGAGCAGTACTTC
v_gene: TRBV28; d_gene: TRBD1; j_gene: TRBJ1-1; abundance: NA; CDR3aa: CASSPRQGAGNTEAFF; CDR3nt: TGTGCCAGCAGTCCAAGACAGGGGGCTGGGAACACTGAAGCTTTCTTT
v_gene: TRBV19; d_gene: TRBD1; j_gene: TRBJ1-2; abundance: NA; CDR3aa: CASSPQDRAGRGYTF; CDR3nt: TGTGCCAGTAGCCCCCAGGACAGGGCAGGAAGGGGCTACACCTTC
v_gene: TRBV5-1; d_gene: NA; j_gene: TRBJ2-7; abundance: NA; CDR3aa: CASSLEPDRYEQYF; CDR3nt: TGCGCCAGCAGCTTGGAACCGGACCGCTACGAGCAGTACTTC
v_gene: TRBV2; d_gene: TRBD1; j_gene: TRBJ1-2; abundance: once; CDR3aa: CASGQGAEGARDGYTF; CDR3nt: TGTGCCAGCGGACAGGGGGCAGAGGGGGCGAGGGATGGCTACACCTTC
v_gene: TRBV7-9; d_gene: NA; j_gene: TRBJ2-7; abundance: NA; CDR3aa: CASTQLGDRAYEQYF; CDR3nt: TGTGCCAGCACCCAGCTAGGAGACAGAGCCTACGAGCAGTACTTC